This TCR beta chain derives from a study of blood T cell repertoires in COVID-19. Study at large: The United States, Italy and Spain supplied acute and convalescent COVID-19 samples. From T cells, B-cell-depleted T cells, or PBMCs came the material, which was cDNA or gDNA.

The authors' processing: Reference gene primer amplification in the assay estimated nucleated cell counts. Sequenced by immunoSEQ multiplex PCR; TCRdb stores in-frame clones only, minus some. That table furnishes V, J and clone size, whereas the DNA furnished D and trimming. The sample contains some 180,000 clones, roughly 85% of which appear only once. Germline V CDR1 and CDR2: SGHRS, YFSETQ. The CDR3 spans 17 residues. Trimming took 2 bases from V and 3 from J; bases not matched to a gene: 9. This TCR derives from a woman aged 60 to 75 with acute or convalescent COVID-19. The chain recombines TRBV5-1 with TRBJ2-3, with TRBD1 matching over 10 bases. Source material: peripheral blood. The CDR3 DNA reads TGCGCCAGCAGCTTTCAACCCACGGGACAGGGGACAGATACGCAGTATTTT. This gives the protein CASSFQPTGQGTDTQYF.